This TCR beta chain stems from a study of T-cell memory formation after mild COVID-19. Across the study: TCR clustering was largely donor specific.

General study points: Chiefly within CM and EM were the contracting CD4+ clones; CD8+ ones were within EMRA. That cross-reactive memory joined was suggested by some responding clones appearing in pre-infection memory.

Worth noting for this clonotype: Its target is not known.

V gave up 3 bases and J gave up 9 bases; unmatched junction bases: 5. The CDR3 spans 14 residues. Looked up from germline, CDR1 is SGHAT and CDR2 is FQNNGV. Constant-segment-primed 5'RACE gave TCR alpha and TCR beta cDNA libraries with sample barcodes and UMIs. TCRdb ran MiXCR on the 5' RACE reads and lists one entry per CDR3 protein. The repertoire includes about 100,000 distinct CDR3 sequences, approximately 15% of them detected once, and 39% sits in the top ten. The rearrangement joins TRBV11-2 to TRBJ1-6, with 7 bases that match TRBD1. The sample consisted of PBMCs or a T cell subset sorted from them (not recorded which). This TCR came from a man aged 18 to 29 who had mild COVID-19 (a few samples of this study predate the infection). Cell type and time point are not known. The CDR3 loop is CASSLSDRASPLHF. The CDR3 nucleotides are TGTGCCAGCAGCTTGTCTGACAGGGCTTCACCCCTCCACTTT.